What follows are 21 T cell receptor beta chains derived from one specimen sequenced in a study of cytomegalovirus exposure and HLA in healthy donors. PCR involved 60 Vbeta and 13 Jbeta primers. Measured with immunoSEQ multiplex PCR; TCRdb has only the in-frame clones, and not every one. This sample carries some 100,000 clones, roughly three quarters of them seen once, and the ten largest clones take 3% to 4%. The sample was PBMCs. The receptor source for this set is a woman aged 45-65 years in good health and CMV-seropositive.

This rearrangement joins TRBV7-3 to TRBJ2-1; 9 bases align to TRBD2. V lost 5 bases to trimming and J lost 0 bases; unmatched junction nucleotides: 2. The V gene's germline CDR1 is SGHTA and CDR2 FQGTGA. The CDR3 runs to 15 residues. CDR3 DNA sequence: TGTGCCAGCAGCGTTAGCGGGGGCTCCTACAATGAGCAGTTCTTC. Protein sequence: CASSVSGGSYNEQFF. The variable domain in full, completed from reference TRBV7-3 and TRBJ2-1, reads GAGVSQTPSNKVTEKGKYVELRCDPISGHTALYWYRQSLGQGPEFLIYFQGTGAADDSGLPNDRFFAVRPEGSVSTLKIQRTERGDSAVYLCASSVSGGSYNEQFFGPGTRLTVL.

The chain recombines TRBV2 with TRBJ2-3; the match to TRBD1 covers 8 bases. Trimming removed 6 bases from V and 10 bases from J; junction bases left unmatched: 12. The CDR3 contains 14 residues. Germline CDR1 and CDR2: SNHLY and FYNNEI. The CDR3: CASRPGQADWSQYF. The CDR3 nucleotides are TGTGCCAGCAGACCGGGACAGGCCGATTGGTCGCAGTATTTT.

CDR3 protein: CASSRAQETQYF. For the CDR3, the DNA is TGCGCCAGCAGCCGAGCGCAAGAGACCCAGTACTTC. The chain joins TRBV5-1 to TRBJ2-5; D not certain. This CDR3 is 12 amino acids long. V lost 4 bases, J lost 2 bases, and 6 bases lay in between. CDR1 SGHRS and CDR2 YFSETQ come from the germline V gene.

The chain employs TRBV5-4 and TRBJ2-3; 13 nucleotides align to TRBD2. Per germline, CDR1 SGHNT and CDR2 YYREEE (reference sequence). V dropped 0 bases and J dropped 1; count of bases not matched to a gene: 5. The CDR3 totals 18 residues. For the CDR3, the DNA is TGTGCCAGCAGCTTGGCCGGGACTAGCGGGGCCCGCACAGATACGCAGTATTTT. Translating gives CASSLAGTSGARTDTQYF. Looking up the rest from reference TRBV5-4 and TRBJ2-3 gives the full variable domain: ETGVTQSPTHLIKTRGQQVTLRCSSQSGHNTVSWYQQALGQGPQFIFQYYREEENGRGNFPPRFSGLQFPNYSSELNVNALELDDSALYLCASSLAGTSGARTDTQYFGPGTRLTVL.

The CDR3 DNA follows: TGTGCCAGCAGTGAACTTGGGGGGGTCGAGGAAAAGACCCAGTACTTC. As protein: CASSELGGVEEKTQYF. This chain connects TRBV6-1 to TRBJ2-5, with 7 bases matching TRBD2. CDR3 length equals 16 residues. V gave up 2 bases and J gave up 6 bases; unmatched junction bases: 12. Germline CDR1 reads MNHNS; CDR2 reads SASEGT.

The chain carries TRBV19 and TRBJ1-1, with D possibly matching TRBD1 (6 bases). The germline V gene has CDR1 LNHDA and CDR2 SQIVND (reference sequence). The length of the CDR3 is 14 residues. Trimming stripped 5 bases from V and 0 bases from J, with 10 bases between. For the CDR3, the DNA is TGTGCCAGTAGTCGACAGGCCCTGAACACTGAAGCTTTCTTT. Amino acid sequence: CASSRQALNTEAFF.

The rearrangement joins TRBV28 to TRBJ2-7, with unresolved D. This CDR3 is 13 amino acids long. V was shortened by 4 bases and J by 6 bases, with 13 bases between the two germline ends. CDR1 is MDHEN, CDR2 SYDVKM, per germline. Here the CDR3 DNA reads TGTGCCAGCAGTTCCCTAGATCCAATCGAGCAGTACTTC. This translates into CASSSLDPIEQYF.

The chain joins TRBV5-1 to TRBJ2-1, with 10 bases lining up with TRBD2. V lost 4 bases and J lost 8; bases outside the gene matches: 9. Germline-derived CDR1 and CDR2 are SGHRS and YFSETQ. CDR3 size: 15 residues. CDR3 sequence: CASSETGTSDDEQFF. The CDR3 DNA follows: TGCGCCAGCAGCGAAACCGGGACTAGCGACGATGAGCAGTTCTTC.

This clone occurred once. The CDR3 bases are TGTGCCAGCAGCGTAGGGGACAGAACCTACAATGAGCAGTTCTTC. Translating it yields CASSVGDRTYNEQFF. The V gene is TRBV9, the J gene TRBJ2-1, with 7 bases that match TRBD1. Germline CDR1 is SGDLS and CDR2 is YYNGEE. The CDR3 has 15 residues. Unmatched junction bases numbered 2, after V lost 0 bases and J lost 2 bases. Based on the CDR3 plus reference TRBV9 and TRBJ2-1, the full variable domain is DSGVTQTPKHLITATGQRVTLRCSPRSGDLSVYWYQQSLDQGLQFLIQYYNGEERAKGNILERFSAQQFPDLHSELNLSSLELGDSALYFCASSVGDRTYNEQFFGPGTRLTVL.

The CDR3 loop is CSVELLAGAADTQYF. CDR3 DNA: TGCAGCGTTGAGCTACTAGCGGGGGCCGCAGATACGCAGTATTTT. The chain is built from TRBV29-1 and TRBJ2-3, with 11 bases fitting TRBD2. Germline V gene lookup returns CDR1 SQVTM and CDR2 ANQGSEA. This CDR3 spans 15 amino acids. The V and J ends lost 3 bases and 4 bases, in that order; junction bases with no gene match: 6.

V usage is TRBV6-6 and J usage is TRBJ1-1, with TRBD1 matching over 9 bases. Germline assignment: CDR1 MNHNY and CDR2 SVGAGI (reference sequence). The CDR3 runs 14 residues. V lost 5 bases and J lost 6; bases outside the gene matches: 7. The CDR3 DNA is TGTGCCAGCAGTCAAACAGGGGGCAACGCTGAAGCTTTCTTT. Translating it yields CASSQTGGNAEAFF.

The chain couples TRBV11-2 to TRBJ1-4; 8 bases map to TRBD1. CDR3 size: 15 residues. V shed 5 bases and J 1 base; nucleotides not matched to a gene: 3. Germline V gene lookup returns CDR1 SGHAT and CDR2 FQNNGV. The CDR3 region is CASSLDRVTNEKLFF. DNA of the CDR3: TGTGCCAGCAGCCTGGACAGGGTAACTAATGAAAAACTGTTTTTT.

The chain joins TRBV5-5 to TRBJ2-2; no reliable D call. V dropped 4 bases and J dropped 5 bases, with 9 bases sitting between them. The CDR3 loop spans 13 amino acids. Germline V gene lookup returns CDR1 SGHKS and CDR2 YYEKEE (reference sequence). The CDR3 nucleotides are TGTGCCAGCAGCCTTCCGGGTACCGGGGAGCTGTTTTTT. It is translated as CASSLPGTGELFF.

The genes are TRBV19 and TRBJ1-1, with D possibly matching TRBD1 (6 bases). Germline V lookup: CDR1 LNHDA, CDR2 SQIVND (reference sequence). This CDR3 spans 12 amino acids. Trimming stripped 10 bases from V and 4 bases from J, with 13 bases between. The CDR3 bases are TGTGCCACCGGGGGGCGCGGCACTGAAGCTTTCTTT. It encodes CATGGRGTEAFF. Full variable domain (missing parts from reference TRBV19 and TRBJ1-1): DGGITQSPKYLFRKEGQNVTLSCEQNLNHDAMYWYRQDPGQGLRLIYYSQIVNDFQKGDIAEGYSVSREKKESFPLTVTSAQKNPTAFYLCATGGRGTEAFFGQGTRLTVV.

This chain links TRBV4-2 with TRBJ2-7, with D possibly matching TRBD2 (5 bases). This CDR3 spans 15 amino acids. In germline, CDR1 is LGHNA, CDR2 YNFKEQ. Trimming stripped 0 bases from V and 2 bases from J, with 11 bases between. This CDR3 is CASSQDPAATYEQYF. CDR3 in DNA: TGTGCCAGCAGCCAAGACCCAGCGGCGACCTACGAGCAGTACTTC.

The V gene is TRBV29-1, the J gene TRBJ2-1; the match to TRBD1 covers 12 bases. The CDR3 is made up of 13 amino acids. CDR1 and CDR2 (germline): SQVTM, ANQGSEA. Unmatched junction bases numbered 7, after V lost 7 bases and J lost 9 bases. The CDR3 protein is CSAGQGAFGEQFF. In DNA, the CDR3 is TGCAGCGCGGGACAGGGGGCTTTCGGTGAGCAGTTCTTC.

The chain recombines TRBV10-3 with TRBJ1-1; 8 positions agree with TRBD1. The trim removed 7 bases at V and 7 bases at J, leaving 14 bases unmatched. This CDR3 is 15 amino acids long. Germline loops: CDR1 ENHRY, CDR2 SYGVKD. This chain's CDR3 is CAITPGQALNGEAFF. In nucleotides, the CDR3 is TGTGCCATCACCCCGGGACAGGCGCTGAACGGTGAAGCTTTCTTT.

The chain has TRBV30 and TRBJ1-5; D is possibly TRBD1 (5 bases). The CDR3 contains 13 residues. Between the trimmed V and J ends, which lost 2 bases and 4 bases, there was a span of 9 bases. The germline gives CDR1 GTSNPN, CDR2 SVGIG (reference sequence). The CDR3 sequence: CAWSYDRNQPQHF. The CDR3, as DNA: TGTGCCTGGAGTTACGACAGAAATCAGCCCCAGCATTTT.

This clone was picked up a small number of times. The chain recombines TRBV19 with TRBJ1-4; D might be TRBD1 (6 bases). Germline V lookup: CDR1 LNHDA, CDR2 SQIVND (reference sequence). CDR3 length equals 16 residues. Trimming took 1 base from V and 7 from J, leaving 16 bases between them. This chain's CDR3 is CASSIVTGGEGEKLFF. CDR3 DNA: TGTGCCAGTAGTATAGTGACGGGGGGCGAGGGTGAAAAACTGTTTTTT.

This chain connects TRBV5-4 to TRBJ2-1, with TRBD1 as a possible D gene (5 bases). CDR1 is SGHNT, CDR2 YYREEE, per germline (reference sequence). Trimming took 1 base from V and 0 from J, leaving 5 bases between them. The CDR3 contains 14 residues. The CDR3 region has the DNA TGTGCCAGCAGCTTGCAGGGCTCCTACAATGAGCAGTTCTTC. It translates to CASSLQGSYNEQFF.

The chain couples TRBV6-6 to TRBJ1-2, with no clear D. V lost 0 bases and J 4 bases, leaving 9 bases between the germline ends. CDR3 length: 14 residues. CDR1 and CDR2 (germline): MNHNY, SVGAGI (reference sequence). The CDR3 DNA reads TGTGCCAGCAGTTACTCGCAGGTGGTCTATGGCTACACCTTC. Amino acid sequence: CASSYSQVVYGYTF.